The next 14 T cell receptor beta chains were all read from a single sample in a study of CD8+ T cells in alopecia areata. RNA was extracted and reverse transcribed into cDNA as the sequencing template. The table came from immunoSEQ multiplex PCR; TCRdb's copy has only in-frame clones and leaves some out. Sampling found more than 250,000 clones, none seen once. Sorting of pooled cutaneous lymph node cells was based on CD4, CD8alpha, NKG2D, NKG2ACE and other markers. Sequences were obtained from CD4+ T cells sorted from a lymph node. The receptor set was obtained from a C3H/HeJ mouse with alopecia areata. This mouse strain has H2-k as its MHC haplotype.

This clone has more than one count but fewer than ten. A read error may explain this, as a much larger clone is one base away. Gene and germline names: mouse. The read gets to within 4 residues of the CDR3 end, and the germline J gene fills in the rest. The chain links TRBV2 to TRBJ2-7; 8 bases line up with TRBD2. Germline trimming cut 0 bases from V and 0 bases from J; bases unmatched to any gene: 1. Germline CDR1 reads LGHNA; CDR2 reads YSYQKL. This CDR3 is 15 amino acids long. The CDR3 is CASSQDWGDSYEQYF. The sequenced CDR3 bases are TGTGCCAGCAGCCAAGACTGGGGGGACTCCTAT.

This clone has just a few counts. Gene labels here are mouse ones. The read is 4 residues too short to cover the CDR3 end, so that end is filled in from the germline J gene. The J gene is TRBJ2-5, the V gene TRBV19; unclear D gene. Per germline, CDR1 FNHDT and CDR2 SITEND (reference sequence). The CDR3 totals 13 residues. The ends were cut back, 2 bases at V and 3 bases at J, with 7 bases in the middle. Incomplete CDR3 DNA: TGTGCCAGCAGTATTCAGCAACAAGAC. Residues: CASSIQQQD. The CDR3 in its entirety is CASSIQQQDTQYF.

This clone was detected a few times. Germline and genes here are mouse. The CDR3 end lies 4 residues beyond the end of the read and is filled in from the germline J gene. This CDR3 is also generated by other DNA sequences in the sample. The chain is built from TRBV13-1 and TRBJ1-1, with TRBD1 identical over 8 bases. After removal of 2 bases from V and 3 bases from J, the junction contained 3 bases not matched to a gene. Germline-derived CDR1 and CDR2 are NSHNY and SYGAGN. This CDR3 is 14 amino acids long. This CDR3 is CASSEGTGYTEVFF. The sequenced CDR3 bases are TGTGCCAGCAGTGAGGGGACAGGATACACA.

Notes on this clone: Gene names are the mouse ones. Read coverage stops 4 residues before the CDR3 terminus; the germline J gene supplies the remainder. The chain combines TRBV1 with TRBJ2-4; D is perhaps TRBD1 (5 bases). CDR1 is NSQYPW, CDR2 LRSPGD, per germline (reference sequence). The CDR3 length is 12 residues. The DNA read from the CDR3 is TGCACCTGCAGTCAGGGAAAAAAC. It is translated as CTCSQGKN. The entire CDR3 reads CTCSQGKNTLYF. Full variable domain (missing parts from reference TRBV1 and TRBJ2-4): VTLLEQNPRWRLVPRGQAVNLRCILKNSQYPWMSWYQQDLQKQLQWLFTLRSPGDKEVKSLPGADYLATRVTDTELRLQVANMSQGRTLYCTCSQGKNTLYFGAGTRLSVL.

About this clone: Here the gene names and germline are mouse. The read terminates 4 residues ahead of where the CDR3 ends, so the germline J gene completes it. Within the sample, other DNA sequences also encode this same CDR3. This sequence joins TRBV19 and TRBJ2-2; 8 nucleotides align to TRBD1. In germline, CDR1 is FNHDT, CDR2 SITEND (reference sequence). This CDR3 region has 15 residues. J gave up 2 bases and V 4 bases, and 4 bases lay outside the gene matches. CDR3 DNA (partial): TGTGCCAGCAGTCCTCAGGGGGCCAACACCGGG. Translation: CASSPQGANTG. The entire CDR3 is CASSPQGANTGQLYF.

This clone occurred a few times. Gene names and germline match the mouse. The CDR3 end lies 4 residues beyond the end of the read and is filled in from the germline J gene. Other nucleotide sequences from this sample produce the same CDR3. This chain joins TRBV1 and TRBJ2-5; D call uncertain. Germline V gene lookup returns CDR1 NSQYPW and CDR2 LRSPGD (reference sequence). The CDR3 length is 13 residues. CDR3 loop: CTCSADLRDTQYF. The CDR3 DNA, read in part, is TGCACCTGCAGTGCAGATCTAAGGGAC.

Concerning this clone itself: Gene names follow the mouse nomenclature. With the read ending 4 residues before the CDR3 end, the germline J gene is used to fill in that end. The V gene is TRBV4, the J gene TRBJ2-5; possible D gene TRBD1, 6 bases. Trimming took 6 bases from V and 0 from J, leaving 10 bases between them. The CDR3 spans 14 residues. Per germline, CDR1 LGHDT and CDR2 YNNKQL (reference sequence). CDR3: CASREGQNQDTQYF. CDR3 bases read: TGTGCCAGCAGGGAGGGACAAAACCAAGAC.

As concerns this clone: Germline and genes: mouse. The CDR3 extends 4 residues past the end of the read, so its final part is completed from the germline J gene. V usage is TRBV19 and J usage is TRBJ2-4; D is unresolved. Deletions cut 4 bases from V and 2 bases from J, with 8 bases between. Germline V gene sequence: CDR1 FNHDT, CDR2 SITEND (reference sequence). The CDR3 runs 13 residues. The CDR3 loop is CASSPKSQNTLYF. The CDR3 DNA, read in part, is TGTGCCAGCAGTCCAAAATCTCAAAAC.

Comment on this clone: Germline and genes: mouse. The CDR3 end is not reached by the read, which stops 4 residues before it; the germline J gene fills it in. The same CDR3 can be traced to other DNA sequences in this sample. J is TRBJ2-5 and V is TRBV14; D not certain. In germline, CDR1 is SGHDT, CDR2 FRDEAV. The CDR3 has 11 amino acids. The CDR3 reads CASSRGDTQYF. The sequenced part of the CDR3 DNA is TGTGCCAGCAGTCGAGGAGAC.

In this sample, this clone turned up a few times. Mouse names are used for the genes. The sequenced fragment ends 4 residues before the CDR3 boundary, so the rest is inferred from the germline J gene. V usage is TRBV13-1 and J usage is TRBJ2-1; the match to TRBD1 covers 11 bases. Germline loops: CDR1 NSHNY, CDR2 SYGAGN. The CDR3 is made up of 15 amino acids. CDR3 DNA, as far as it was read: TGTGCCAGCAGTGATAAGGGACAGGGGGAGGCT. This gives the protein CASSDKGQGEA. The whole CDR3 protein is CASSDKGQGEAEQFF.

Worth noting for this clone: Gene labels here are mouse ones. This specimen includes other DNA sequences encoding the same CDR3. Incomplete CDR3 DNA: TGTGCCAGCAGCCAAGGACAGGGCGGTGCAGAA. It encodes CASSQGQGGAE. The CDR3 as a whole reads CASSQGQGGAETLYF. The gene calls are TRBV5 and TRBJ2-3; 7 bases are shared with TRBD1. The CDR3 goes on 4 residues after the read ends, and that part is filled in from the germline J gene. CDR3 length: 15 amino acids. CDR1 and CDR2 from the germline V gene are LGHNA and YNLKQL (reference sequence). Trimming cost V 1 base and J 1 base; bases outside gene matches: 2.

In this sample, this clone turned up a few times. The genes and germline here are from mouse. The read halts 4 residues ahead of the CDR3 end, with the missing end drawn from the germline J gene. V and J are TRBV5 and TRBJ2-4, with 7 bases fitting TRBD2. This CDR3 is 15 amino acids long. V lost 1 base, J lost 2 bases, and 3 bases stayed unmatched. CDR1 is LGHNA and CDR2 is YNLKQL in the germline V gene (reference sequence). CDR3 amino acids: CASSQAWGNQNTLYF. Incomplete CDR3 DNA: TGTGCCAGCAGCCAAGCCTGGGGGAATCAAAAC.

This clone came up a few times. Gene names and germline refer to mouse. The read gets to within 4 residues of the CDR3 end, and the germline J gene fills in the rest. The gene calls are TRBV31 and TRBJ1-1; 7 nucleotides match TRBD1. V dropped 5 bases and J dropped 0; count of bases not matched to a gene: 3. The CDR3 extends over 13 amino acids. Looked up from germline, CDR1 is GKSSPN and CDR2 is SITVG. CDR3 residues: CAWAGTANTEVFF. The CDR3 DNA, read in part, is TGTGCCTGGGCCGGGACAGCAAACACA.

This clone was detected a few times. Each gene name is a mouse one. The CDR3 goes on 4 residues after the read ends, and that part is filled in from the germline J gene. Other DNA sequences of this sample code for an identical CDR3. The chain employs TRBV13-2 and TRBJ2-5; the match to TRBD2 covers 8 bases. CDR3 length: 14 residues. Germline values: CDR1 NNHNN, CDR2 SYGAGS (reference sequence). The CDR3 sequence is CASGDAWGEDTQYF. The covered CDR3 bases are TGTGCCAGCGGTGATGCCTGGGGGGAAGAC.